This TCR beta chain was sequenced during a study of cytomegalovirus exposure and HLA in healthy donors. Study-level information: Among approximately 400 genotyped donors, around 80% fell in the Caucasian-associated ancestry cluster.

The CDR3 runs to 16 residues. Per germline, CDR1 LNHDA and CDR2 SQIVND (reference sequence). V was shortened by 3 bases and J by 4 bases, with 18 bases between the two germline ends. Study results and caveats: With DRB1 most and HLA-C fewest, TCR association rates differed between HLA loci in a later analysis. Per published reports, the classifier diagnosed cytomegalovirus status with high specificity and sensitivity. Many donors shared some public TCRs, even though most TCR sequences were rare.

The PCR used 60 Vbeta and 13 Jbeta primers. The assay was immunoSEQ multiplex PCR, and TCRdb's table has in-frame clones only and misses some. The table records 100,000 to 130,000 clones, about 80% of them present only once. Comments on this clone: Its matching antigen is unknown.

This chain links TRBV19 with TRBJ1-2; D uncertain. Sequencing input: PBMCs. The source of this sequence is a man aged 30 to 45 in good health and CMV-seropositive. The CDR3 DNA sequence: TGTGCCAGTAGTATCCCCTCCCGTTGGCAAATCTATGGCTACACCTTC. Translation: CASSIPSRWQIYGYTF.